This T cell receptor beta chain was captured in a study of breast tumors, draining lymph nodes, adjacent tissues. V lost 1 base to trimming and J lost 6 bases, with 16 bases between them. There are 14 residues in the CDR3. Germline V gene lookup returns CDR1 DFQATT and CDR2 SNEGSKA (reference sequence). Samples came from axillary lymph nodes draining the breast cancer. Via MiXCR, TCRdb re-called the multiplex PCR reads, giving one row per CDR3 protein. Here the sample spans some 200,000 distinct CDR3 sequences, roughly 31% being singletons. The sequencing input was axillary lymph node tissue. The origin of this receptor is a female donor with breast cancer. Some clones in this sample may be carry-over from other donors' samples. The rearrangement uses TRBV20-1 and TRBJ2-7; D might be TRBD2 (8 bases). CDR3 loop: CSARGGGGRSEQYF. The DNA for the CDR3 is TGCAGTGCTAGAGGAGGGGGCGGGAGGTCCGAGCAGTACTTC.